This entry lists 23 T cell receptor beta chains sequenced from one sample in a study of shared clonotypes between healthy human individuals. Profiled with immunoSEQ multiplex PCR; TCRdb holds only in-frame clones, not every one. Of around 2,000,000 clones detected, around 93% appear once; the ten largest clones hold over 1.5%. CD45RO negativity and positive selection for CCR7 defined naive CD8 cells, a population that excluded terminally differentiated effector memory CD45RA+ cells. The sample was naive CD8+ T cells from PBMCs. The receptors were gathered from a man aged 18 to 30 in good health. Some clones in this sample may be carry-over from other donors' samples.

The chain employs TRBV27 and TRBJ2-7; D is perhaps TRBD1 (7 bases). From germline, CDR1 is MNHEY and CDR2 SMNVEV (reference sequence). Deletions cut 5 bases from V and 3 bases from J, with 17 bases between. The CDR3 is 15 amino acids. CDR3 amino acids: CASSPTGNGGYEQYF. For the CDR3, the DNA is TGTGCCAGCAGTCCGACAGGGAACGGGGGCTACGAGCAGTACTTC.

The J gene is TRBJ2-3, the V gene TRBV27, with TRBD1 matching 7 bases. The germline CDR1 and CDR2 sequences are MNHEY and SMNVEV (reference sequence). This CDR3 spans 16 amino acids. After removal of 2 bases from V and 2 bases from J, the junction contained 7 bases not matched to a gene. The CDR3 DNA follows: TGTGCCAGCAGTTTACTGACAGGGAGCTACACAGATACGCAGTATTTT. This sequence encodes CASSLLTGSYTDTQYF.

V and J are TRBV11-2 and TRBJ2-1; the match to TRBD1 covers 8 bases. With V trimmed by 3 bases and J by 8 bases, 12 bases remained unmatched. Germline CDR1 and CDR2: SGHAT and FQNNGV. The CDR3 runs to 16 residues. CDR3 loop: CASSFIVGQGWDEQFF. In DNA form, the CDR3 reads TGTGCCAGCAGCTTTATTGTAGGACAGGGATGGGATGAGCAGTTCTTC.

A few counts support this clone. This chain uses TRBV19 with TRBJ2-7; 7 positions agree with TRBD1. The junction had 7 bases not matched to a gene; V was cut back by 3 bases and J by 2 bases. The CDR3 has 15 amino acids. Germline assignment: CDR1 LNHDA and CDR2 SQIVND (reference sequence). The CDR3 protein is CASSIGTVSAYEQYF. In nucleotides, the CDR3 is TGTGCCAGTAGTATTGGGACAGTAAGCGCCTACGAGCAGTACTTC.

A few counts support this clone. CDR3 in amino acids: CASSTLNEGNTEAFF. DNA for the CDR3: TGTGCCAGCAGTACACTTAACGAGGGGAACACTGAAGCTTTCTTT. The chain is built from TRBV7-9 and TRBJ1-1; D uncertain. V lost 6 bases and J lost 1, with 15 bases in between. CDR1 is SEHNR and CDR2 is FQNEAQ in the germline V gene (reference sequence). This CDR3 region has 15 residues.

The V and J genes are TRBV7-8 and TRBJ2-5; TRBD2 agrees at 14 bases. Trimming removed 4 bases from V and 3 bases from J; junction bases left unmatched: 4. Per germline, CDR1 SGHVS and CDR2 FQNEAQ. This CDR3 is 16 amino acids long. This CDR3 is CASSSPGLAGEETQYF. CDR3 nucleotides: TGTGCCAGCAGCTCACCGGGACTAGCGGGGGAAGAGACCCAGTACTTC. The variable domain in full, completed from reference TRBV7-8 and TRBJ2-5, reads GAGVSQSPRYKVAKRGQDVALRCDPISGHVSLFWYQQALGQGPEFLTYFQNEAQLDKSGLPSDRFFAERPEGSVSTLKIQRTQQEDSAVYLCASSSPGLAGEETQYFGPGTRLLVL.

This chain connects TRBV5-1 to TRBJ1-1, with 7 bases lining up with TRBD1. The germline gives CDR1 SGHRS, CDR2 YFSETQ. This CDR3 region has 11 residues. The V and J ends lost 9 bases and 4 bases, in that order; junction bases with no gene match: 3. In nucleotides, the CDR3 is TGCGCCACCCGACAGGGCACTGAAGCTTTCTTT. This sequence encodes CATRQGTEAFF.

The J gene is TRBJ1-4, the V gene TRBV29-1; 7 bases map to TRBD1. Germline CDR1 SQVTM, CDR2 ANQGSEA. J gave up 7 bases and V 2 bases, and 7 bases lay outside the gene matches. The CDR3 is 14 amino acids. The CDR3 spells CSVEPRGLGEKLFF. As DNA, the CDR3 is TGCAGCGTTGAACCTAGGGGGCTGGGTGAAAAACTGTTTTTT.

The V gene is TRBV19, the J gene TRBJ2-7; a possible D gene is TRBD1 (5 bases). The V and J ends lost 4 bases and 6 bases respectively, with 16 bases between them. CDR3 length equals 14 residues. Per the germline V gene, CDR1 is LNHDA and CDR2 is SQIVND (reference sequence). CDR3 sequence (DNA): TGTGCCAGTAGTAGGGGCAGAACCTTTGGCGAGCAGTACTTC. This encodes CASSRGRTFGEQYF.

The rearrangement uses TRBV2 and TRBJ1-4; possible D gene TRBD1, 6 bases. CDR1 is SNHLY and CDR2 is FYNNEI in the germline V gene. V lost 8 bases to trimming and J lost 7 bases, with 14 bases between them. The length of the CDR3 is 13 residues. The CDR3, as DNA: TGTGCCAGCCTAGGGGGGGACCTTGAAAAACTGTTTTTT. Protein: CASLGGDLEKLFF.

The V and J genes are TRBV6-5 and TRBJ1-1; D not resolved. Germline V lookup: CDR1 MNHEY, CDR2 SVGAGI. V was clipped by 4 bases and J by 1 base, with 10 bases between them. The CDR3 extends over 14 amino acids. The CDR3 nucleotides are TGTGCCAGCAGTTCCGGTTGGGAGAACACTGAAGCTTTCTTT. It codes for CASSSGWENTEAFF.

The chain is built from TRBV6-1 and TRBJ1-1; D unresolved. Germline CDR1 reads MNHNS; CDR2 reads SASEGT. This CDR3 has 16 residues. V lost 3 bases to trimming and J lost 3 bases, with 17 bases between them. In DNA form, the CDR3 reads TGTGCCAGCAGTGATACGCATACTCAGGTCGACACTGAAGCTTTCTTT. This gives the protein CASSDTHTQVDTEAFF.

The rearrangement uses TRBV7-2 and TRBJ2-5; D remains unclear. Germline CDR1 SGHTA, CDR2 FQGNSA. This CDR3 has 14 amino acids. V dropped 6 bases and J dropped 5 bases, with 16 bases sitting between them. The CDR3 nucleotides are TGTGCCAGCAGGCCCCCTCGGGTGTTGGAGACCCAGTACTTC. Protein product: CASRPPRVLETQYF.

V gene TRBV28 combines with J gene TRBJ2-7; a weak D match, TRBD2 (5 bases). CDR1 and CDR2 (germline): MDHEN, SYDVKM. The germline V and J ends were trimmed by 5 bases and 5 bases, with 22 bases remaining between them. The CDR3 has 16 amino acids. CDR3 protein: CASSPRTHILRDEQYF. The CDR3, as DNA: TGTGCCAGCAGTCCAAGGACTCACATTCTTAGGGACGAGCAGTACTTC.

The rearrangement links TRBV27 to TRBJ1-1; a weak D match, TRBD1 (6 bases). Germline CDR1 and CDR2: MNHEY and SMNVEV (reference sequence). There are 15 residues in the CDR3. V lost 6 bases and J lost 0, with 14 bases in between. Here the CDR3 DNA reads TGTGCCAGCAGGGGGGCGAGGGTTCTGAACACTGAAGCTTTCTTT. Translated: CASRGARVLNTEAFF.

V usage is TRBV27 and J usage is TRBJ2-3; D is unclear. The CDR3 is made up of 15 amino acids. Germline-derived CDR1 and CDR2 are MNHEY and SMNVEV (reference sequence). With 4 bases removed from V and 3 bases from J, the gap between germline ends came to 14 bases. CDR3 DNA: TGTGCCAGCAGTTCGACGGACCGCAGAACAGATACGCAGTATTTT. Its translation: CASSSTDRRTDTQYF.

A note on this clone: Within the sample, other DNA sequences also encode this same CDR3. V and J are TRBV27 and TRBJ2-1; 9 nucleotides align to TRBD1. Germline CDR1 is MNHEY and CDR2 is SMNVEV (reference sequence). The V gene end was trimmed by 5 bases and the J gene end by 1 base; junction bases not matched to a gene: 0. This CDR3 spans 14 amino acids. CDR3 coding DNA: TGTGCCAGCAGTGACAGGGGGTCCTACAATGAGCAGTTCTTC. Protein sequence: CASSDRGSYNEQFF.

A remark on this clone: The same CDR3 arises from other DNA sequences in this sample as well. The V call is TRBV28, the J call TRBJ2-7; D not resolved. CDR1 and CDR2 (germline): MDHEN, SYDVKM. V gave up 1 base and J gave up 7 bases, with 11 bases separating them. The CDR3 runs to 13 residues. The CDR3 DNA follows: TGTGCCAGCAGTTTATTCGTCGGCTATGAGCAGTACTTC. Its translation: CASSLFVGYEQYF.

CDR3 DNA sequence: TGTGCCAGCAGTTACGGACAGGGGTTCGACTATGGCTACACCTTC. Protein: CASSYGQGFDYGYTF. The V and J genes are TRBV6-6 and TRBJ1-2, with 9 bases that match TRBD1. The CDR3 is 15 residues long. Germline lookup yields CDR1 MNHNY and CDR2 SVGAGI (reference sequence). Germline trimming cut 2 bases from V and 3 bases from J; bases unmatched to any gene: 4.

The V gene is TRBV27, the J gene TRBJ1-1; unclear D gene. In germline, CDR1 is MNHEY, CDR2 SMNVEV (reference sequence). The CDR3 totals 15 residues. Trimming took off 6 bases at V and 3 bases at J, with 17 bases between the two ends. Written as DNA, the CDR3 is TGTGCCAGCAGCCAGAGCCGTGGAATTTACACTGAAGCTTTCTTT. Translation gives CASSQSRGIYTEAFF.

The J gene is TRBJ2-7, the V gene TRBV6-1; 8 bases map to TRBD2. There are 16 residues in the CDR3. V trimming: 4 bases; J trimming: 4 bases; junction bases outside the gene matches: 12. In germline, CDR1 is MNHNS, CDR2 SASEGT. CDR3 coding DNA: TGTGCCAGCAGTGTTACTACCGGGACTAGGCCTTACGAGCAGTACTTC. Protein: CASSVTTGTRPYEQYF.

This clone is a singleton in its sample. This chain links TRBV7-3 with TRBJ2-3; D is perhaps TRBD1 (5 bases). From germline, CDR1 is SGHTA and CDR2 FQGTGA. The CDR3 is 14 residues long. Trimming took off 4 bases at V and 2 bases at J, with 10 bases between the two ends. The CDR3 is CASSSPGHTDTQYF. The DNA for the CDR3 is TGTGCCAGCAGCTCCCCAGGGCACACAGATACGCAGTATTTT. Looking up the rest from reference TRBV7-3 and TRBJ2-3 gives the full variable domain: GAGVSQTPSNKVTEKGKYVELRCDPISGHTALYWYRQSLGQGPEFLIYFQGTGAADDSGLPNDRFFAVRPEGSVSTLKIQRTERGDSAVYLCASSSPGHTDTQYFGPGTRLTVL.

J is TRBJ2-7 and V is TRBV6-5, with no clear D. The CDR3 contains 13 residues. The germline gives CDR1 MNHEY, CDR2 SVGAGI. The germline V and J ends were trimmed by 3 bases and 5 bases, with 11 bases remaining between them. The CDR3 sequence: CASSYFSGHEQYF. The DNA for the CDR3 is TGTGCCAGCAGTTATTTTTCGGGCCACGAGCAGTACTTC.